This T cell receptor (beta chain) was captured by sequencing in a study of blood T cell repertoires in COVID-19. In the study's own analysis: Amplification with reference gene primers provided the estimates of nucleated cell counts. Clones were sequenced by immunoSEQ multiplex PCR, and TCRdb holds only the in-frame ones, with some missing. V and J calls and clone size are given by that table; D and trimming were obtained from the DNA. The sample carries 350,000 to 450,000 clones, less than 85% recorded once. The CDR3 consists of 16 residues. Germline assignment: CDR1 SGHKS and CDR2 YYEKEE (reference sequence). Trimming cost V 2 bases and J 7 bases; bases outside gene matches: 12.

This rearrangement joins TRBV5-5 to TRBJ1-2; 9 bases are a match to TRBD1. The TCR comes from a woman under 30 with acute or convalescent COVID-19. The sample taken for sequencing was peripheral blood. CDR3 DNA sequence: TGTGCCAGCAGCTTTGAGGTTACAGGGGGCGTGTTTGGCTACACCTTC. Translation: CASSFEVTGGVFGYTF.